The next 25 T cell receptor beta chains were all read from a single sample in a study of CD8+ T cells in alopecia areata. In each case, RNA was isolated and then reverse transcribed into cDNA as the sequencing template. TCRdb's copy holds only in-frame clones and misses some; the assay was immunoSEQ multiplex PCR. There are some 180,000 clones in the sample; over 55% occur only once, and over 1.5% lies in the top ten. The specimen was CD4+ T cells sorted from blood, collected at week 0. These receptors all stem from a human donor with alopecia areata.

The chain couples TRBV7-3 to TRBJ1-1; no clear D. The germline V and J ends were trimmed by 5 bases and 2 bases, with 9 bases remaining between them. This CDR3 is 13 amino acids long. CDR1 and CDR2 from the germline V gene are SGHTA and FQGTGA. CDR3 bases: TGTGCCAGCAGCGGAAGGGAAAACACTGAAGCTTTCTTT. Its protein product is CASSGRENTEAFF. Using reference TRBV7-3 and TRBJ1-1 for the parts outside the CDR3, the full variable domain is GAGVSQTPSNKVTEKGKYVELRCDPISGHTALYWYRQSLGQGPEFLIYFQGTGAADDSGLPNDRFFAVRPEGSVSTLKIQRTERGDSAVYLCASSGRENTEAFFGQGTRLTVV.

The gene calls are TRBV9 and TRBJ1-3; 12 bases are shared with TRBD1. This CDR3 has 17 residues. Germline V CDR1 and CDR2: SGDLS, YYNGEE. The trim removed 2 bases at V and 2 bases at J, leaving 5 bases unmatched. The CDR3 sequence is CASSVGTGGAAGNTIYF. The CDR3 DNA reads as TGTGCCAGCAGCGTGGGGACAGGGGGCGCGGCTGGAAACACCATATATTTT.

In DNA form, the CDR3 reads TGTGCCAGCAGCCCGGGACTAGCTTACACAGATACGCAGTATTTT. This sequence encodes CASSPGLAYTDTQYF. This chain uses TRBV7-2 with TRBJ2-3, with TRBD2 matching 9 bases. Losses at the gene ends were 5 bases for V and 2 bases for J; bases not matched to a gene: 5. Looked up from germline, CDR1 is SGHTA and CDR2 is FQGNSA. The CDR3 extends over 15 amino acids.

The chain is built from TRBV5-1 and TRBJ2-5, with D possibly TRBD2 on 5 matching bases. The V end was cut by 0 bases, the J end by 2 bases, with 11 bases between. Germline CDR1 is SGHRS and CDR2 is YFSETQ. This CDR3 is 15 amino acids long. CDR3 loop: CASSLVGRVQETQYF. CDR3 sequence (DNA): TGCGCCAGCAGCTTGGTAGGGCGGGTACAAGAGACCCAGTACTTC.

Ten or more counts support this clone. This rearrangement joins TRBV30 to TRBJ2-2, with 9 bases aligning to TRBD2. The CDR3 totals 15 residues. V lost 0 bases and J lost 4; bases outside the gene matches: 3. Germline assignment: CDR1 GTSNPN and CDR2 SVGIG (reference sequence). CDR3 in DNA: TGTGCCTGGAGTGTACAGCGGGGGGCCACCGGGGAGCTGTTTTTT. Amino acids: CAWSVQRGATGELFF.

This rearrangement joins TRBV13 to TRBJ1-5, with a tentative D call TRBD1 (5 bases). V dropped 5 bases and J dropped 4 bases, with 12 bases sitting between them. Germline V gene data show CDR1 as PRHDT and CDR2 as FYEKMQ (reference sequence). The CDR3 contains 14 residues. The CDR3 nucleotides are TGTGCCAGCAGCCGAGGACATATTAATCAGCCCCAGCATTTT. Encoded protein: CASSRGHINQPQHF. The variable domain in full, completed from reference TRBV13 and TRBJ1-5, reads AAGVIQSPRHLIKEKRETATLKCYPIPRHDTVYWYQQGPGQDPQFLISFYEKMQSDKGSIPDRFSAQQFSDYHSELNMSSLELGDSALYFCASSRGHINQPQHFGDGTRLSIL.

This rearrangement joins TRBV25-1 to TRBJ1-1, with D unclear. Germline-derived CDR1 and CDR2 are MGHDK and SYGVNS. V lost 5 bases, J lost 0 bases, and 7 bases lay in between. The length of the CDR3 is 13 residues. In DNA, the CDR3 is TGTGCCAGCAGTCGAGAGATGAACACTGAAGCTTTCTTT. Its protein is CASSREMNTEAFF.

V is TRBV19 and J is TRBJ2-5; D perhaps matches TRBD2 (5 bases). This CDR3 is built from 13 residues. The V gene lost 3 bases and the J gene lost 4 bases, with 9 bases spanning the gap. Germline V gene lookup returns CDR1 LNHDA and CDR2 SQIVND (reference sequence). CDR3 in amino acids: CASSMLEAETQYF. DNA of the CDR3: TGTGCCAGTAGTATGTTGGAGGCAGAGACCCAGTACTTC. The variable domain in full, with the rest retrieved from reference TRBV19 and TRBJ2-5, is DGGITQSPKYLFRKEGQNVTLSCEQNLNHDAMYWYRQDPGQGLRLIYYSQIVNDFQKGDIAEGYSVSREKKESFPLTVTSAQKNPTAFYLCASSMLEAETQYFGPGTRLLVL.

This clone was counted a single time. The chain employs TRBV30 and TRBJ1-1; no clear D. This CDR3 has 12 amino acids. V shed 3 bases and J shed 8 bases, with 13 bases lying between them. The germline gives CDR1 GTSNPN, CDR2 SVGIG (reference sequence). This CDR3 reads CAWSGVYGEAFF. CDR3 nucleotides: TGTGCCTGGAGCGGCGTCTACGGAGAAGCTTTCTTT. The full variable domain, in which reference TRBV30 and TRBJ1-1 provide the parts outside the CDR3, is SQTIHQWPATLVQPVGSPLSLECTVEGTSNPNLYWYRQAAGRGLQLLFYSVGIGQISSEVPQNLSASRPQDRQFILSSKKLLLSDSGFYLCAWSGVYGEAFFGQGTRLTVV.

This clone was found many times. The chain joins TRBV7-9 to TRBJ2-2; 9 nucleotides agree with TRBD1. The germline CDR1 and CDR2 sequences are SEHNR and FQNEAQ (reference sequence). V shed 5 bases, J shed 3 bases, and the junction held 4 bases outside the gene matches. The CDR3 totals 15 residues. CDR3 in amino acids: CASSPWTGDTGELFF. CDR3 nucleotides: TGTGCCAGCAGCCCATGGACAGGGGACACCGGGGAGCTGTTTTTT. Supplemented by reference TRBV7-9 and TRBJ2-2, the full variable domain reads DTGVSQNPRHKITKRGQNVTFRCDPISEHNRLYWYRQTLGQGPEFLTYFQNEAQLEKSRLLSDRFSAERPKGSFSTLEIQRTEQGDSAMYLCASSPWTGDTGELFFGEGSRLTVL.

The chain carries TRBV9 and TRBJ2-6, with D uncertain. The CDR3 totals 15 residues. Trimming left V 2 bases short and J 2 bases short, with 8 bases between. CDR1 is SGDLS, CDR2 YYNGEE, per germline. The CDR3 bases are TGTGCCAGCAGCGTGGCGATAGCTGGGGCCAACGTCCTGACTTTC. Translating it yields CASSVAIAGANVLTF.

CDR3 DNA: TGTGCCAGCAGTACCATGGACAGGGGGCTGTTTGGCTACACCTTC. Translating it yields CASSTMDRGLFGYTF. The chain carries TRBV6-5 and TRBJ1-2; 11 bases align to TRBD1. Germline CDR1 and CDR2: MNHEY and SVGAGI. V was clipped by 5 bases and J by 7 bases; unmatched bases: 9. This CDR3 is 15 amino acids long.

This chain links TRBV19 with TRBJ1-6; no clear D gene. CDR3 length equals 12 residues. The germline V and J ends were trimmed by 6 bases and 5 bases, with 5 bases remaining between them. In germline, CDR1 is LNHDA, CDR2 SQIVND (reference sequence). CDR3: CASSANNSPLHF. The CDR3, as DNA: TGTGCCAGTAGCGCTAATAATTCACCCCTCCACTTT.

The V gene is TRBV11-1, the J gene TRBJ2-5, with 7 bases that match TRBD2. V shed 5 bases and J 5 bases; nucleotides not matched to a gene: 5. The germline CDR1 and CDR2 sequences are SGHAT and FQDESV (reference sequence). The CDR3 contains 13 residues. The CDR3 loop is CASSRGVGETQYF. The CDR3 bases are TGTGCCAGCAGCCGGGGGGTCGGGGAGACCCAGTACTTC.

The chain carries TRBV11-2 and TRBJ2-5, with D uncertain. The ends were cut back, 0 bases at V and 7 bases at J, with 21 bases in the middle. CDR1 and CDR2 from the germline V gene are SGHAT and FQNNGV. The CDR3 sequence is 17 residues long. In nucleotides, the CDR3 is TGTGCCAGCAGCTTAGAATTTGGTGGAATAAAGATAGGGACCCAGTACTTC. As protein: CASSLEFGGIKIGTQYF.

The chain has TRBV29-1 and TRBJ2-7, with D perhaps matching TRBD2 (6 bases). The CDR3 has 12 amino acids. V was pared by 3 bases and J by 4 bases, with 10 bases between. From germline, CDR1 is SQVTM and CDR2 ANQGSEA. The CDR3 spells CSVESGVYEQYF. In DNA form, the CDR3 reads TGCAGCGTTGAGTCGGGGGTATACGAGCAGTACTTC.

This clone was picked up a small number of times. The chain carries TRBV5-1 and TRBJ2-2; 9 nucleotides line up with TRBD2. V was clipped by 4 bases and J by 0 bases; unmatched bases: 7. This CDR3 contains 17 residues. Germline assignment: CDR1 SGHRS and CDR2 YFSETQ. The CDR3 reads CASSRLAGASNTGELFF. The CDR3 region has the DNA TGCGCCAGCAGCAGATTAGCGGGAGCTTCGAACACCGGGGAGCTGTTTTTT.

This clone has only a few counts. The chain links TRBV15 to TRBJ2-2, with D hard to call. Germline lookup yields CDR1 LNHNV and CDR2 YYDKDF (reference sequence). This CDR3 spans 12 amino acids. Deletions cut 4 bases from V and 7 bases from J, with 7 bases between. The CDR3 nucleotides read TGTGCCACCAGCACCCCAGGCGGGGAGCTGTTTTTT. This encodes CATSTPGGELFF.

About this clone itself: Other DNA sequences from this sample encode an identical CDR3 as well. V is TRBV29-1 and J is TRBJ1-1; perhaps TRBD1 as D (5 bases). V dropped 4 bases and J dropped 0 bases, with 9 bases sitting between them. The CDR3 covers 13 residues. Germline CDR1 is SQVTM and CDR2 is ANQGSEA. CDR3 bases: TGCAGCGTTGCCCGACAGTTGAACACTGAAGCTTTCTTT. This translates into CSVARQLNTEAFF. The entire variable domain, with the rest obtained from reference TRBV29-1 and TRBJ1-1, is as follows: SAVISQKPSRDICQRGTSLTIQCQVDSQVTMMFWYRQQPGQSLTLIATANQGSEATYESGFVIDKFPISRPNLTFSTLTVSNMSPEDSSIYLCSVARQLNTEAFFGQGTRLTVV.

The rearrangement links TRBV7-2 to TRBJ2-7, with 9 nucleotides matching TRBD1. With V trimmed by 1 base and J by 4 bases, 5 bases remained unmatched. Germline CDR1 SGHTA, CDR2 FQGNSA. The length of the CDR3 is 15 residues. The CDR3 bases are TGTGCCAGCAGCTTAGGGGGACAGGGAGTTTACGAGCAGTACTTC. Translating it yields CASSLGGQGVYEQYF.

V usage is TRBV14 and J usage is TRBJ1-6, with 7 bases aligning to TRBD1. There are 15 residues in the CDR3. The germline V gene encodes CDR1 SGHDN and CDR2 FVKESK. V shed 3 bases and J 6 bases; nucleotides not matched to a gene: 5. CDR3 sequence: CASSQRRDSNSPLHF. Here the CDR3 DNA reads TGTGCCAGCAGCCAGCGCAGGGACAGTAATTCACCCCTCCACTTT.

The rearrangement joins TRBV11-2 to TRBJ2-3; D is uncertain. Germline values: CDR1 SGHAT, CDR2 FQNNGV. CDR3 length equals 15 residues. Trimming shortened V by 0 bases and J by 5 bases, and 12 bases separated the two germline ends. The CDR3 DNA sequence: TGTGCCAGCAGCTTAGATGTCGGCGGCAGAGATACGCAGTATTTT. As protein: CASSLDVGGRDTQYF. The full variable domain, completed using reference TRBV11-2 and TRBJ2-3, is EAGVAQSPRYKIIEKRQSVAFWCNPISGHATLYWYQQILGQGPKLLIQFQNNGVVDDSQLPKDRFSAERLKGVDSTLKIQPAKLEDSAVYLCASSLDVGGRDTQYFGPGTRLTVL.

The chain has TRBV4-3 and TRBJ1-5; D remains ambiguous. Germline V gene sequence: CDR1 LGHNA, CDR2 YSLEER. V was cut by 1 base and J by 5 bases, with 9 bases left in between. The CDR3 contains 14 residues. CDR3 bases: TGCGCCAGCAGCCAAGGACACAGCGATCAGCCCCAGCATTTT. Its translation is CASSQGHSDQPQHF.

This rearrangement joins TRBV30 to TRBJ1-1; no firm D call. The V and J ends lost 1 base and 2 bases respectively, with 5 bases between them. The CDR3 sequence is 12 residues long. From germline, CDR1 is GTSNPN and CDR2 SVGIG (reference sequence). The CDR3: CAWSAQNTEAFF. The CDR3 nucleotides read TGTGCCTGGAGTGCCCAAAACACTGAAGCTTTCTTT.

The chain links TRBV6-6 to TRBJ2-2; D not resolved. Trimming removed 4 bases at V and 6 bases at J, with 6 bases between. From germline, CDR1 is MNHNY and CDR2 SVGAGI (reference sequence). This CDR3 spans 12 amino acids. This CDR3 is CASSSGAGELFF. The CDR3 region has the DNA TGTGCCAGCAGTTCAGGCGCCGGGGAGCTGTTTTTT.